This passage covers 27 T cell receptor beta chains from one sample sequenced in a study of post-analysis software for immune sequencing data. The TCR beta cDNA libraries contained unique molecular identifiers. TCRdb ran MiXCR on the PCR reads and lists one entry per CDR3 protein. The data contain 550,000 to 700,000 distinct CDR3 sequences, roughly 45% of them singletons. No antigen is known for these receptors. Whole-study results and caveats: Controls showed lower frequencies than patients for four to six TRBV segments, and TRBV5-6, TRBV5-1 and TRBV20-1 were among these.

The sequencing sample was made of blood. These receptor sequences come from a girl aged 10-17 years with multiple sclerosis.

V and J are TRBV12-3 or TRBV12-4 and TRBJ1-1; D remains unclear. The CDR3 covers 15 residues. V lost 7 bases and J 2 bases, leaving 17 bases between the germline ends. For the CDR3, the DNA is TGTGCCAGCATCCAAACACTCCCATATAACACTGAAGCTTTCTTT. Its protein is CASIQTLPYNTEAFF.

The rearrangement joins TRBV7-2 to TRBJ2-7; 7 positions match TRBD2. The germline V gene encodes CDR1 SGHTA and CDR2 FQGNSA. The V segment lost 1 base and the J segment 4 bases; nucleotides outside the gene matches: 4. The CDR3 has 14 residues. CDR3 nucleotides: TGTGCCAGCAGCTTAGGCGGGAGCAGGTACGAGCAGTACTTC. Translation: CASSLGGSRYEQYF.

The V call is TRBV4-1, the J call TRBJ2-5; TRBD2 aligns across 13 bases. The CDR3 has 18 residues. CDR1 is MGHRA and CDR2 is YSYEKL in the germline V gene. Germline trimming cut 0 bases from V and 5 bases from J; bases unmatched to any gene: 9. The CDR3 DNA sequence: TGCGCCAGCAGCCAAGACCTTACTCGGACTAGCGGGGGTGAGACCCAGTACTTC. Translating it yields CASSQDLTRTSGGETQYF.

The chain joins TRBV27 to TRBJ2-5; 9 positions agree with TRBD2. With the DNA end fitting TRBJ2-7 better, the J assignment may be wrong. The CDR3 totals 15 residues. Germline loops: CDR1 MNHEY, CDR2 SMNVEV (reference sequence). CDR3 sequence: CASSLFAGGPGEQYF. The CDR3 DNA is TGTGCCAGCAGTTTATTCGCGGGAGGGCCAGGCGAGCAGTACTTC.

Only one count was recorded for this clonotype. The genes are TRBV12-3 or TRBV12-4 and TRBJ1-6, with D maybe TRBD1 (5 bases). This CDR3 is built from 16 residues. The V end was cut by 5 bases, the J end by 2 bases, with 13 bases between. CDR3 amino acids: CASSPGRGPYNSPLHF. CDR3 coding DNA: TGTGCCAGCAGTCCCGGGAGGGGACCCTATAATTCACCCCTCCACTTT.

This chain links TRBV10-2 with TRBJ2-7; the D gene is possibly TRBD2 (5 bases). The CDR3 has 13 residues. Deletions cut 1 base from V and 2 bases from J, with 6 bases between. CDR1 is WSHSY, CDR2 SAAADI, per germline. The CDR3 reads CASSEWRTYEQYF. The CDR3, as DNA: TGCGCCAGCAGTGAGTGGAGGACCTACGAGCAGTACTTC.

In its sample, this clonotype was seen a few times. V gene TRBV29-1 combines with J gene TRBJ2-7; D possibly corresponds to TRBD2 (6 bases). The ends were cut back, 0 bases at V and 3 bases at J, with 12 bases in the middle. CDR1 and CDR2 (germline): SQVTM, ANQGSEA. This CDR3 is built from 14 residues. The CDR3 sequence is CSVEDLGSNYEQYF. The CDR3 region has the DNA TGCAGCGTTGAAGATCTCGGGAGCAACTACGAGCAGTACTTC.

This clonotype appeared once. The V call is TRBV9, the J call TRBJ2-4; D ambiguous. This CDR3 has 13 residues. V shed 4 bases and J shed 7 bases, with 12 bases lying between them. Germline V gene sequence: CDR1 SGDLS, CDR2 YYNGEE. The CDR3 DNA reads TGTGCCAGCAGCTCCTTCTCGGGTAACATTCAGTACTTC. Encoded protein: CASSSFSGNIQYF.

This clonotype was seen at least ten times. The J gene is TRBJ2-3, the V gene TRBV4-2, with 11 bases identical to TRBD2. CDR3 length: 15 amino acids. Germline V gene sequence: CDR1 LGHNA, CDR2 YNFKEQ. Germline trimming cut 1 base from V and 4 bases from J; bases unmatched to any gene: 1. The CDR3: CASSQGLAGSDTQYF. The DNA for the CDR3 is TGTGCCAGCAGCCAAGGACTAGCGGGGTCAGATACGCAGTATTTT.

This clonotype appeared a few times. The genes are TRBV6-5 and TRBJ1-4, with a weak D call TRBD1 (6 bases). The CDR3 contains 19 residues. Germline CDR1 MNHEY, CDR2 SVGAGI. Trimming shortened V by 0 bases and J by 0 bases, and 17 bases separated the two germline ends. The CDR3 DNA sequence: TGTGCCAGCAGTTACTCTATGTGGGGGCGGTCTGCAACTAATGAAAAACTGTTTTTT. Amino acid sequence: CASSYSMWGRSATNEKLFF.

The rearrangement links TRBV13 to TRBJ2-1, with TRBD2 identical over 7 bases. In germline, CDR1 is PRHDT, CDR2 FYEKMQ (reference sequence). V lost 5 bases to trimming and J lost 7 bases; unmatched junction nucleotides: 5. CDR3 size: 13 residues. The DNA of the CDR3 is TGTGCCAGCAGCCTCCCCGGGAGGAATGAGCAGTTCTTC. As protein: CASSLPGRNEQFF.

This rearrangement joins TRBV4-2 to TRBJ2-1; D possibly matches TRBD1 or TRBD2 (5 bases each). CDR3 length: 18 amino acids. V was cut by 5 bases and J by 8 bases, with 28 bases left in between. Germline V CDR1 and CDR2: LGHNA, YNFKEQ. This CDR3 reads CASSAEIGSGQGRDEQFF. CDR3 DNA sequence: TGTGCCAGCAGCGCAGAGATCGGATCTGGGCAGGGACGGGATGAGCAGTTCTTC.

This clonotype turned up a few times. This may arise from a read error, as a much more abundant clone is one base away. This sequence joins TRBV6-2 or TRBV6-3 and TRBJ2-7; D gene ambiguous. The CDR3 extends over 12 amino acids. The V gene's germline CDR1 is MNHEY and CDR2 SVGEGT. Deletions cut 4 bases from V and 4 bases from J, with 8 bases between. The CDR3 protein is CASSWIGYEQYF. The CDR3 nucleotides are TGTGCCAGCAGTTGGATAGGGTACGAGCAGTACTTC.

The gene calls are TRBV12-3 or TRBV12-4 and TRBJ1-2; possibly TRBD1 for D (5 bases). CDR3 length: 14 amino acids. V was cut by 8 bases and J by 0 bases, with 13 bases left in between. CDR3 DNA: TGTGCCAGCGCCCCCGGGGGAGCTAACTATGGCTACACCTTC. Translated: CASAPGGANYGYTF.

This clonotype was seen a single time. This chain's CDR3 is CASTISSTGRGETQYF. The CDR3 DNA sequence: TGTGCCAGCACCATATCCTCCACAGGGCGCGGGGAGACCCAGTACTTC. The rearrangement joins TRBV12-3 or TRBV12-4 to TRBJ2-5; TRBD1 might be the D (6 bases). The CDR3 covers 16 residues. Trimming left V 7 bases short and J 5 bases short, with 23 bases between.

The chain recombines TRBV4-1 with TRBJ2-1; 8 positions agree with TRBD2. J gave up 2 bases and V 0 bases, and 9 bases lay outside the gene matches. Germline CDR1 MGHRA, CDR2 YSYEKL. The CDR3 is made up of 18 amino acids. The CDR3 bases are TGCGCCAGCAGCCAAGAGGAACTAGCGGCTAACACCTACAATGAGCAGTTCTTC. Amino acids: CASSQEELAANTYNEQFF.

J is TRBJ2-3 and V is TRBV12-3 or TRBV12-4; no clear D. Trimming shortened V by 6 bases and J by 2 bases, and 15 bases separated the two germline ends. The CDR3 has 15 residues. In DNA, the CDR3 is TGTGCCAGCAGCCCTACAGTACGCCTCACAGATACGCAGTATTTT. Translating it yields CASSPTVRLTDTQYF.

Points on this clonotype: The germline gene is not matched at one end of the junction; a read error may be the cause. This chain uses TRBV7-2 with TRBJ2-5; TRBD1 matches at 11 bases. Germline CDR1 reads SGHTA; CDR2 reads FQGNSA. This CDR3 is 16 amino acids long. The CDR3 DNA reads as TGTGCCGGCAGCTTAAGGGGCCGGGACAGGGGGTTTGGGCAGTACTTC. It is translated as CAGSLRGRDRGFGQYF.

The CDR3 coding sequence is TGTGCCAGCAGCTCATCCGGGTCAGTCTATGGCTACACCTTC. It codes for CASSSSGSVYGYTF. The V gene is TRBV5-6, the J gene TRBJ1-2, with D hard to call. Germline CDR1 is SGHDT and CDR2 is YYEEEE. Trimming removed 3 bases at V and 4 bases at J, with 13 bases between. The CDR3 contains 14 residues.

This clonotype occurred many times. The chain is built from TRBV2 and TRBJ2-1; tentative D call: TRBD2 (6 bases). Trimming shortened V by 3 bases and J by 1 base, and 13 bases separated the two germline ends. Germline V gene lookup returns CDR1 SNHLY and CDR2 FYNNEI. The CDR3 sequence is 16 residues long. CDR3 sequence reads: CASSDIGLASYNEQFF. CDR3 bases: TGTGCCAGCAGTGACATAGGGCTAGCGTCCTACAATGAGCAGTTCTTC.

The chain links TRBV6-1 to TRBJ1-4, with unresolved D. Trimming took 8 bases from V and 0 from J, leaving 10 bases between them. This CDR3 has 14 residues. Germline V gene sequence: CDR1 MNHNS, CDR2 SASEGT. The CDR3 DNA is TGTGCCAGCGCGCTGTCCCCAACTAATGAAAAACTGTTTTTT. It codes for CASALSPTNEKLFF.

This clonotype was observed a handful of times. The V call is TRBV20-1, the J call TRBJ2-7; 8 bases are a match to TRBD2. V lost 6 bases and J lost 2; bases outside the gene matches: 6. CDR1 and CDR2 from the germline V gene are DFQATT and SNEGSKA (reference sequence). This CDR3 comprises 13 residues. In DNA form, the CDR3 reads TGCAGTGCGCATACTAGCGGAACCTACGAGCAGTACTTC. As protein: CSAHTSGTYEQYF.

The chain links TRBV7-2 to TRBJ1-2; D may be TRBD1 (5 bases). The ends were cut back, 9 bases at V and 8 bases at J, with 16 bases in the middle. In germline, CDR1 is SGHTA, CDR2 FQGNSA. The CDR3 runs 12 residues. Written as DNA, the CDR3 is TGTGCCAGATCGGGGTTGAGGGACGGCTACACCTTC. Protein: CARSGLRDGYTF.

The V gene is TRBV5-1, the J gene TRBJ1-1; D not certain. V lost 1 base to trimming and J lost 4 bases, with 11 bases between them. Germline CDR1 reads SGHRS; CDR2 reads YFSETQ. The CDR3 spans 14 residues. The CDR3 is CASSLNTAGTEAFF. The CDR3 DNA is TGCGCCAGCAGCTTGAATACGGCGGGCACTGAAGCTTTCTTT.

The V gene is TRBV20-1, the J gene TRBJ2-3, with 10 bases identical to TRBD2. The V and J ends lost 5 bases and 5 bases, in that order; junction bases with no gene match: 7. Germline values: CDR1 DFQATT, CDR2 SNEGSKA (reference sequence). The CDR3 covers 14 residues. CDR3 coding DNA: TGCAGTGCTTCCCGCCTAGCGGGAGAAGATACGCAGTATTTT. Its protein product is CSASRLAGEDTQYF.

V and J are TRBV6-1 and TRBJ1-3; D ambiguous. V was trimmed by 4 bases and J by 0 bases, leaving 10 bases between them. Germline V gene sequence: CDR1 MNHNS, CDR2 SASEGT. CDR3 length: 15 amino acids. The CDR3 is CASSGGRFSGNTIYF. For the CDR3, the DNA is TGTGCCAGCAGTGGCGGCAGGTTCTCTGGAAACACCATATATTTT.

This clonotype was observed a handful of times. The chain joins TRBV12-3 or TRBV12-4 to TRBJ2-3, with 7 bases that match TRBD1. The trim removed 5 bases at V and 2 bases at J, leaving 4 bases unmatched. This CDR3 has 14 amino acids. CDR3 protein: CASSVDRYTDTQYF. In DNA, the CDR3 is TGTGCCAGCAGTGTGGACAGGTACACAGATACGCAGTATTTT.